This T cell receptor (beta chain) was identified in a study of cytotoxic CD8 clonotypes in ibrutinib-treated CLL. The wider study: Following treatment for a median roughly 12 months, range 6 to 36, response samples were then taken.

Sequencing was designed to attain a depth spanning 1 in 200,000 to 1 in 1 million T cells. Produced via immunoSEQ multiplex PCR; TCRdb's table is partial and in-frame only. The table lists roughly 45,000 clones, just over 65% of them singletons. This clone was detected only a few times. Its antigen remains unidentified. Study-level points and caveats: Clonality climbed at ibrutinib response, then dropped toward baseline at progression. At the start, clonality exceeded age-matched healthy donors and followed circulating CD8+ T-cell counts.

This CDR3 has 12 residues. From germline, CDR1 is LNHDA and CDR2 SQIVND (reference sequence). Trimming took off 7 bases at V and 7 bases at J, with 11 bases between the two ends. Sequenced here: PBMCs, sampled after 24 months of ibrutinib treatment. This TCR came from a human donor with chronic lymphocytic leukemia. The gene calls are TRBV19 and TRBJ2-1; D call uncertain. In DNA, the CDR3 is TGTGCCAGTATCGGCAGGAAGAATGAGCAGTTCTTC. Residues: CASIGRKNEQFF. The variable domain in full, completed from reference TRBV19 and TRBJ2-1, reads DGGITQSPKYLFRKEGQNVTLSCEQNLNHDAMYWYRQDPGQGLRLIYYSQIVNDFQKGDIAEGYSVSREKKESFPLTVTSAQKNPTAFYLCASIGRKNEQFFGPGTRLTVL.